Listed below are T cell receptor beta chains from one sample, sequenced in a study of Graves' ophthalmopathy and Graves' hyperthyroidism. MiXCR was run by TCRdb on the multiplex PCR reads, yielding one entry per CDR3 protein. The data hold roughly 350,000 distinct CDR3 sequences, with 17% observed a single time. The specimen sequenced was peripheral blood. These receptors were collected from an adult woman with stable Graves' hyperthyroidism. Each CDR3 is given with its conserved first and last residue. A D gene is named only where the DNA matches it firmly. Only some rows state a clone size, as once, few, many or a class for expanded clones.

many	-	TRBV28	TRBJ2-7	CASSLSVGLAYEQYF	TGTGCCAGCAGTTTATCCGTGGGCCTGGCCTACGAGCAGTACTTC
many	TRBD1	TRBV20-1	TRBJ2-5	CSARDRGQGQETQYF	TGCAGTGCTAGAGATCGGGGACAGGGTCAAGAGACCCAGTACTTC
many	TRBD2	TRBV20-1	TRBJ2-7	CSAPGLAGGSSYEQYF	TGCAGTGCCCCTGGACTAGCGGGAGGGAGCTCCTACGAGCAGTACTTC
many	-	TRBV4-1	TRBJ1-2	CASSAGTWGYTF	TGCGCCAGCAGCGCCGGGACGTGGGGCTACACCTTC
few	-	TRBV20-1	TRBJ1-1	CSASVGGDTEAFF	TGCAGTGCTAGCGTGGGGGGCGACACTGAAGCTTTCTTT
many	-	TRBV4-1	TRBJ2-7	CASSPGVREGYYEQYF	TGCGCCAGCAGCCCGGGGGTGCGGGAAGGCTACTACGAGCAGTACTTC
many	-	TRBV4-2	TRBJ2-7	CASSQGVGVYEQYF	TGTGCCAGCAGCCAAGGGGTCGGGGTCTACGAGCAGTACTTC
-	-	TRBV11-2	TRBJ2-5	CASSLVGGGVETQYF	TGTGCCAGCAGCTTAGTAGGGGGTGGAGTGGAGACCCAGTACTTC
many	-	TRBV20-1	TRBJ2-5	CSATRTEKETQYF	TGCAGTGCTACCCGGACGGAAAAAGAGACCCAGTACTTC
many	-	TRBV20-1	TRBJ1-1	CSASFLMNTEAFF	TGCAGTGCTAGTTTTCTGATGAACACTGAAGCTTTCTTT
many	TRBD1	TRBV10-3	TRBJ1-5	CAIGGGGDQPQHF	TGTGCCATCGGAGGGGGCGGGGATCAGCCCCAGCATTTT
-	-	TRBV12-3/TRBV12-4	TRBJ1-5	CASSTKGNQPQHF	TGTGCCAGCAGTACCAAAGGCAATCAGCCCCAGCATTTT
many	TRBD1	TRBV20-1	TRBJ1-2	CSPSGTAGVYGYTF	TGCAGTCCATCCGGGACAGCGGGCGTATATGGCTACACCTTC
many	-	TRBV12-3/TRBV12-4	TRBJ1-5	CASSFLDRDQPQHF	TGTGCCAGCAGTTTTTTGGACAGAGATCAGCCCCAGCATTTT
many	-	TRBV29-1	TRBJ2-7	CSVKTVSYEQYF	TGCAGCGTGAAGACAGTCTCCTACGAGCAGTACTTC
-	TRBD1	TRBV28	TRBJ1-1	CASSLRAGGTEAFF	TGTGCCAGCAGTTTACGCGCAGGGGGCACTGAAGCTTTCTTT
many	-	TRBV5-1	TRBJ1-1	CASSYLQGPEAFF	TGCGCCAGCAGCTACTTACAGGGACCTGAAGCTTTCTTT
many	TRBD1	TRBV20-1	TRBJ1-2	CSASRTGGAHGYTF	TGCAGTGCTTCCAGGACAGGTGGGGCTCATGGCTACACCTTC
few	TRBD2	TRBV5-1	TRBJ2-7	CASSLQLAGGARDEQYF	TGCGCCAGCAGCTTGCAACTAGCGGGAGGAGCAAGGGACGAGCAGTACTTC
many	TRBD1	TRBV5-1	TRBJ1-1	CASSYSTQGAEAFF	TGCGCCAGCAGCTATTCCACACAGGGGGCTGAAGCTTTCTTT
many	TRBD1	TRBV12-3/TRBV12-4	TRBJ1-5	CASSRQGGSNQPQHF	TGTGCCAGCAGTCGACAGGGAGGTAGCAATCAGCCCCAGCATTTT
-	-	TRBV5-1	TRBJ1-6	CASSLGTAYSPLHF	TGCGCCAGCAGCTTGGGGACGGCCTATTCACCCCTCCACTTT
many	-	TRBV6-2/TRBV6-3	TRBJ2-5	CASTNLQGGGETQYF	TGTGCCAGCACCAACCTACAGGGCGGGGGAGAGACCCAGTACTTC
few	TRBD2	TRBV5-1	TRBJ2-7	CASSFGDRWTSGSYEQYF	TGCGCCAGCAGCTTCGGGGACCGGTGGACTAGCGGGTCCTACGAGCAGTACTTC
many	-	TRBV4-1	TRBJ2-7	CASSPPPGFTGNYEQYF	TGCGCCAGCAGCCCTCCGCCCGGTTTTACGGGGAACTACGAGCAGTACTTC
many	-	TRBV7-2	TRBJ2-5	CASSLQTRTQETQYF	TGTGCCAGCAGCCTACAGACTAGAACGCAAGAGACCCAGTACTTC
many	TRBD2	TRBV6-2/TRBV6-3	TRBJ2-7	CASSPGTSGTAVTYEQYF	TGTGCCAGCAGCCCCGGGACTAGCGGGACCGCCGTGACCTACGAGCAGTACTTC
many	-	TRBV27	TRBJ1-2	CASKARATASYGYTF	TGTGCCAGCAAGGCCCGGGCCACCGCGAGCTATGGCTACACCTTC
many	-	TRBV27	TRBJ2-7	CASSLAEQYF	TGTGCCAGCAGTTTGGCCGAGCAGTACTTC
many	-	TRBV3-1	TRBJ2-7	CASSQDKNRIYEQYF	TGTGCCAGCAGCCAAGATAAGAACAGAATCTACGAGCAGTACTTC
-	TRBD2	TRBV4-1	TRBJ2-7	CASSQGLAGAPYEQYF	TGCGCCAGCAGCCAGGGCCTAGCGGGAGCACCCTACGAGCAGTACTTC
many	-	TRBV6-1	TRBJ1-1	CASTPGGAETKAFF	TGTGCCAGCACCCCCGGGGGAGCGGAGACGAAAGCTTTCTTT
many	TRBD2	TRBV7-3	TRBJ2-5	CASSLDGRGETQYF	TGTGCCAGCAGCTTAGACGGGAGGGGGGAGACCCAGTACTTC
-	-	TRBV7-9	TRBJ2-5	CASTLVGEEATQYF	TGTGCCAGCACCCTGGTGGGAGAGGAGGCGACCCAGTACTTC
many	-	TRBV11-2	TRBJ2-7	CASSDKRARGHRAYEQYF	TGTGCCAGCAGCGATAAAAGGGCCCGCGGGCATAGGGCCTACGAGCAGTACTTC
many	TRBD1	TRBV27	TRBJ2-7	CASSRDSTYEQYF	TGTGCCAGCAGTAGGGACAGCACCTACGAGCAGTACTTC
-	-	TRBV20-1	TRBJ2-7	CSARRGGPYEQYF	TGCAGTGCTAGGAGGGGCGGTCCCTACGAGCAGTACTTC
many	-	TRBV7-2	TRBJ2-7	CASSLGQGLSPYEQYF	TGTGCCAGCAGCTTAGGCCAGGGTCTTTCACCCTACGAGCAGTACTTC
many	-	TRBV28	TRBJ2-7	CASREDVRYEQYF	TGTGCCAGCAGGGAGGATGTTCGGTACGAGCAGTACTTC
-	-	TRBV9	TRBJ2-2	CASSADGFTGELFF	TGTGCCAGCAGCGCAGATGGGTTTACCGGGGAGCTGTTTTTT
few	-	TRBV28	TRBJ2-3	CASSLEAVWGAADTQYF	TGTGCCAGCAGTTTAGAGGCGGTGTGGGGCGCCGCAGATACGCAGTATTTT
many	TRBD1	TRBV29-1	TRBJ2-5	CSVDEQGAGETQYF	TGCAGCGTTGATGAACAGGGGGCCGGGGAGACCCAGTACTTC
few	-	TRBV6-1	TRBJ1-1	CASSEKTRHPNTEAFF	TGTGCCAGCAGTGAAAAGACACGACATCCGAACACTGAAGCTTTCTTT
-	-	TRBV6-5	TRBJ1-1	CASSYGGSGGNTEAFF	TGTGCCAGCAGTTACGGGGGGAGCGGGGGGAACACTGAAGCTTTCTTT
-	-	TRBV12-3/TRBV12-4	TRBJ1-1	CASSRGPEAFF	TGTGCCAGCAGCCGCGGACCTGAAGCTTTCTTT
many	-	TRBV30	TRBJ2-5	CAWRAGRETQYF	TGTGCCTGGAGGGCTGGGAGAGAGACCCAGTACTTC
many	-	TRBV29-1	TRBJ2-7	CSVEDPQSSYEQYF	TGCAGCGTTGAAGATCCGCAGTCCTCCTACGAGCAGTACTTC
-	-	TRBV7-9	TRBJ1-5	CASSLGTGKPQHF	TGTGCCAGCAGCTTAGGTACAGGGAAGCCCCAGCATTTT
-	-	TRBV12-3/TRBV12-4	TRBJ2-7	CASSYSGEYEQYF	TGTGCCAGCAGTTATTCAGGGGAGTACGAGCAGTACTTC
many	TRBD2	TRBV7-2	TRBJ2-7	CASSPLAGGTYEQYF	TGTGCCAGCAGTCCCTTAGCGGGAGGGACCTACGAGCAGTACTTC
-	TRBD1	TRBV19	TRBJ1-5	CASSIYGQGGHRNQPQHF	TGTGCCAGTAGTATCTACGGGCAGGGGGGCCATCGCAATCAGCCCCAGCATTTT
many	-	TRBV30	TRBJ2-7	CAWSSRGEWSYEQYF	TGTGCCTGGAGTTCTCGCGGGGAGTGGTCCTACGAGCAGTACTTC
-	-	TRBV18	TRBJ1-5	CASSPTENQPQHF	TGTGCCAGCTCACCGACAGAGAATCAGCCCCAGCATTTT
many	-	TRBV11-2	TRBJ2-2	CASSLRGKRNTGELFF	TGTGCCAGCAGCCTAAGAGGGAAAAGGAACACCGGGGAGCTGTTTTTT
many	-	TRBV12-3/TRBV12-4	TRBJ2-5	CASSSQPGTQYF	TGTGCCAGCAGCTCCCAACCTGGCACCCAGTACTTC
many	TRBD1	TRBV2	TRBJ2-2	CASRGSRTGLDGELFF	TGTGCCAGCAGGGGATCCAGGACAGGGCTGGACGGGGAGCTGTTTTTT
many	-	TRBV3-1	TRBJ2-5	CASSPLWGVGTQETQYF	TGTGCCAGCAGCCCCCTTTGGGGAGTGGGGACCCAAGAGACCCAGTACTTC